This is a list of T cell receptor beta chains from one sample in a study of T cells in Graves' hyperthyroidism and ophthalmopathy. From the multiplex PCR reads, TCRdb called clonotypes with MiXCR, one entry per CDR3 protein. The sample records about 560,000 distinct CDR3 sequences, around 45% being singletons. The sample was peripheral blood or thyroid tissue (not recorded which). Every receptor here comes from a woman aged 18-30 years with Graves' hyperthyroidism. Both conserved end residues are part of each CDR3. Each record gives: clone size, D gene, J gene, V gene, CDR3 DNA, CDR3 protein. D genes are given only for firm matches. The listing skips clone size in some rows; elsewhere it reads once, few, many or a size class.

clone size: .; D gene: .; J gene: TRBJ1-5; V gene: TRBV6-1; CDR3 DNA: TGTGCCAGCAGTGAAAAAGGGCTTAGCAATCAGCCCCAGCATTTT; CDR3 protein: CASSEKGLSNQPQHF
clone size: many; D gene: .; J gene: TRBJ2-7; V gene: TRBV10-3; CDR3 DNA: TGTGCCATCAGTGAGGCAGGGCCGAGCTCCTACGAGCAGTACTTC; CDR3 protein: CAISEAGPSSYEQYF
clone size: .; D gene: .; J gene: TRBJ1-6; V gene: TRBV19; CDR3 DNA: TGTGCCAGTAGTATAGGTCGCGGTTCACCCCTCCACTTT; CDR3 protein: CASSIGRGSPLHF
clone size: .; D gene: .; J gene: TRBJ1-2; V gene: TRBV29-1; CDR3 DNA: TGCAGCGTTAGGACAGATAACTATGGCTACACCTTC; CDR3 protein: CSVRTDNYGYTF
clone size: .; D gene: TRBD2; J gene: TRBJ2-5; V gene: TRBV7-9; CDR3 DNA: TGTGCCAGCAGCCAGAGAACCGGGACTAGCGGAGAGACCCAGTACTTC; CDR3 protein: CASSQRTGTSGETQYF
clone size: .; D gene: TRBD2; J gene: TRBJ2-5; V gene: TRBV12-5; CDR3 DNA: TGTGCTAGTGGTTTGGTACCCGTCCAGAGCGGGAGAACGGAGACCCAGTACTTC; CDR3 protein: CASGLVPVQSGRTETQYF
clone size: few; D gene: .; J gene: TRBJ1-1; V gene: TRBV5-1; CDR3 DNA: TGCGCCAGCAGCTCCACCGGGACTCAGTACATGAACACTGAAGCTTTCTTT; CDR3 protein: CASSSTGTQYMNTEAFF
clone size: .; D gene: TRBD2; J gene: TRBJ2-7; V gene: TRBV7-9; CDR3 DNA: TGTGCCAGCACCAACAGCGGGAGCTCCTACGAGCAGTACTTC; CDR3 protein: CASTNSGSSYEQYF
clone size: few; D gene: .; J gene: TRBJ2-7; V gene: TRBV11-2; CDR3 DNA: TGTGCCAGCAGCTCTATCAAACTTTTTCAGCAGTACTTC; CDR3 protein: CASSSIKLFQQYF
clone size: .; D gene: TRBD1; J gene: TRBJ1-4; V gene: TRBV15; CDR3 DNA: TGTGCCACCAGCAGAGCGGACAGGGGTAGTGAAAAACTGGTTTTT; CDR3 protein: CATSRADRGSEKLVF
clone size: few; D gene: TRBD1; J gene: TRBJ1-5; V gene: TRBV7-8; CDR3 DNA: TGTGCCAGCAGCCAAGGCTCCGGGACAGGGGGCGAGCAGCCCCAGCATTTT; CDR3 protein: CASSQGSGTGGEQPQHF
clone size: .; D gene: .; J gene: TRBJ2-7; V gene: TRBV7-2; CDR3 DNA: TGTGCCAGCAGCTTAGCTTTTATCCGGGATTCCTACGAGCAGTACTTC; CDR3 protein: CASSLAFIRDSYEQYF
clone size: .; D gene: .; J gene: TRBJ1-1; V gene: TRBV9; CDR3 DNA: TGTGCCAGCAGCACCGACATGAACACTGAAGCTTTCTTT; CDR3 protein: CASSTDMNTEAFF
clone size: .; D gene: .; J gene: TRBJ2-7; V gene: TRBV13; CDR3 DNA: TGTGCCAGCAGCCGGACGGGTCAGGCCGGGGACTACGAGCAGTACTTC; CDR3 protein: CASSRTGQAGDYEQYF
clone size: .; D gene: .; J gene: TRBJ2-5; V gene: TRBV5-4; CDR3 DNA: TGTGCCAGCAGCTTTAGGGGTAGGGAGACCCAGTACTTC; CDR3 protein: CASSFRGRETQYF
clone size: many; D gene: TRBD1; J gene: TRBJ2-7; V gene: TRBV24-1; CDR3 DNA: TGTGCCACCAGTGATTTGCGGGACAGTAACGAGCAGTACTTC; CDR3 protein: CATSDLRDSNEQYF